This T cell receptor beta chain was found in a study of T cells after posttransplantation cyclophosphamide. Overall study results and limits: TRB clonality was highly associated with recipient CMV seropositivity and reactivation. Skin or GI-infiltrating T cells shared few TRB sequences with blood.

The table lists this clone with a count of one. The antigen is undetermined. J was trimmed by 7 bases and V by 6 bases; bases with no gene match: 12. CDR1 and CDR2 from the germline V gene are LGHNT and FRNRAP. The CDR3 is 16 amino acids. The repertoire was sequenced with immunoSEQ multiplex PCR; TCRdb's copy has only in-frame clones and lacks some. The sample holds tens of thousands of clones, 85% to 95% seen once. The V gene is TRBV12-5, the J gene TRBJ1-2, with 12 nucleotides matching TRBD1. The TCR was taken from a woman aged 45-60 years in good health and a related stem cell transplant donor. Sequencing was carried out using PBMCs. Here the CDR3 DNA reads TGTGCTAGTGGCCGAACGACGGGACAGGGGGCGCTTGGCTACACCTTC. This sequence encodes CASGRTTGQGALGYTF.